The 26 T cell receptor beta chains presented below share a single source sample, sequenced in a study of T cell clonality in common variable immunodeficiency. Assay used: immunoSEQ multiplex PCR; TCRdb lists only in-frame clones, some missing. This sample comprises some 45,000 clones, none seen once only. Sequenced input: peripheral blood mononuclear cells. These receptors were collected from a person aged 18-70 years in good health.

In this sample, this clone turned up many times. The sequence runs out 3 residues before the end of the CDR3; the remainder is reconstructed from the germline J gene. The V and J genes are TRBV9 and TRBJ2-2; 7 nucleotides line up with TRBD1. The V gene's germline CDR1 is SGDLS and CDR2 YYNGEE. This CDR3 region has 14 residues. The junction had 0 bases not matched to a gene; V was cut back by 0 bases and J by 4 bases. The sequenced part of the CDR3 DNA is TGTGCCAGCAGCGTAGCAGGGGGCACCGGGGAG. Amino acid sequence: CASSVAGGTGE. The CDR3 in full is CASSVAGGTGELFF.

This clone was recorded at least ten times. The CDR3 is cut off 3 residues early in the read; its end comes from the germline J gene. The J gene is TRBJ1-2, the V gene TRBV19; 7 positions match TRBD1. This CDR3 is 12 amino acids long. Germline V CDR1 and CDR2: LNHDA, SQIVND (reference sequence). Trimming at V came to 6 bases and at J to 3 bases, leaving 1 base not matched to a gene. The CDR3 region is CASSDRDYGYTF. The sequenced part of the CDR3 DNA is TGTGCCAGTAGCGACAGGGACTATGGC.

This clone came up many times. The read stops 3 residues short of the end of the CDR3; the missing end is completed from the germline J gene. V gene TRBV20-1 combines with J gene TRBJ2-4; the match to TRBD1 covers 7 bases. The V gene end was trimmed by 5 bases and the J gene end by 6 bases; junction bases not matched to a gene: 10. Germline CDR1 is DFQATT and CDR2 is SNEGSKA (reference sequence). The CDR3 sequence is 14 residues long. The CDR3 sequence: CSAALGQEANIQYF. The part of the CDR3 DNA that was read is TGCAGTGCTGCCCTAGGACAGGAGGCAAACATT.

This clone was observed many times. The read gets to within 3 residues of the CDR3 end, and the germline J gene fills in the rest. The chain is built from TRBV7-2 and TRBJ2-7; D is unclear. The CDR3 contains 14 residues. Trimming shortened V by 5 bases and J by 3 bases, and 14 bases separated the two germline ends. Germline assignment: CDR1 SGHTA and CDR2 FQGNSA. The CDR3 DNA, read in part, is TGTGCCAGCAGCCCGCCTGCGATAAACTACGAG. This gives the protein CASSPPAINYE. The CDR3 as a whole reads CASSPPAINYEQYF. The whole variable domain, remainder taken from reference TRBV7-2 and TRBJ2-7, is GAGVSQSPSNKVTEKGKDVELRCDPISGHTALYWYRQSLGQGLEFLIYFQGNSAPDKSGLPSDRFSAERTGGSVSTLTIQRTQQEDSAVYLCASSPPAINYEQYFGPGTRLTVT.

This clone was detected ten times or more. The CDR3 region is CASSDTSSGGYTF. CDR3 DNA (partial): TGTGCCAGCAGTGACACTTCTTCAGGGGGC. V gene TRBV6-4 combines with J gene TRBJ1-2; tentatively, D is TRBD1 (5 bases). Coverage ceases 3 residues before the CDR3 finishes, and the germline J gene fills in the end. Per the germline V gene, CDR1 is MRHNA and CDR2 is SNTAGT. The CDR3 loop spans 13 amino acids.

This clone was detected many times. Read coverage stops 3 residues before the CDR3 terminus; the germline J gene supplies the remainder. V and J are TRBV5-1 and TRBJ1-3; D ambiguous. The ends were cut back, 6 bases at V and 1 base at J, with 11 bases in the middle. Germline CDR1 and CDR2: SGHRS and YFSETQ. This CDR3 spans 14 amino acids. The sequenced CDR3 bases are TGCGCCAGCACCTTCGGGGAGTCTGGAAACACC. Translation: CASTFGESGNT. The whole CDR3 protein reads CASTFGESGNTIYF.

About this clone itself: The DNA ends 3 residues before the CDR3 does, and the rest of the CDR3 is filled in from the germline J gene. The chain has TRBV20-1 and TRBJ1-5; TRBD1 matches at 8 bases. Germline assignment: CDR1 DFQATT and CDR2 SNEGSKA (reference sequence). Trimming at V came to 0 bases and at J to 4 bases, leaving 11 bases not matched to a gene. This CDR3 region has 17 residues. CDR3 sequence: CSARDVAGQEFNQPQHF. The CDR3 DNA, read in part, is TGCAGTGCTAGAGATGTGGCGGGACAGGAGTTTAATCAGCCC.

In regard to this clone: The sequence runs out 3 residues before the end of the CDR3; the remainder is reconstructed from the germline J gene. The chain employs TRBV7-9 and TRBJ2-7; D gene unclear. Germline V gene data show CDR1 as SEHNR and CDR2 as FQNEAQ (reference sequence). V was trimmed by 5 bases and J by 5 bases, leaving 7 bases between them. CDR3 size: 11 residues. Incomplete CDR3 DNA: TGTGCCAGCAGCAGTACGGACGAG. It translates to CASSSTDE. The whole CDR3 region reads CASSSTDEQYF.

The sample holds many counts of this clone. The missing CDR3 end, 3 residues past where the read stops, is filled in from the germline J gene. The chain links TRBV20-1 to TRBJ2-1; D gene ambiguous. This CDR3 region has 14 residues. V was pared by 3 bases and J by 0 bases, with 9 bases between. Per germline, CDR1 DFQATT and CDR2 SNEGSKA (reference sequence). The part of the CDR3 DNA that was read is TGCAGTGCTAGTGAGGTCAGCTCCTACAATGAG. Its translation: CSASEVSSYNE. The whole CDR3 sequence reads CSASEVSSYNEQFF.

This clone has a count of ten or more. The read is 3 residues too short to cover the CDR3 end, so that end is filled in from the germline J gene. This chain joins TRBV11-2 and TRBJ2-3; 7 positions agree with TRBD2. V shed 4 bases and J 2 bases; nucleotides not matched to a gene: 3. The CDR3 contains 14 residues. Germline lookup yields CDR1 SGHAT and CDR2 FQNNGV. The sequenced CDR3 bases are TGTGCCAGCAGCTACCGGGACTACACAGATACG. Encoded protein: CASSYRDYTDT. The entire CDR3 protein reads CASSYRDYTDTQYF.

Ten or more counts support this clone. The read falls 3 residues short of the CDR3 end, and the missing part is taken from the germline J gene. The chain combines TRBV29-1 with TRBJ2-5; TRBD2 agrees at 11 bases. Germline V gene data show CDR1 as SQVTM and CDR2 as ANQGSEA. V lost 1 base to trimming and J lost 3 bases; unmatched junction nucleotides: 7. The CDR3 covers 16 residues. The CDR3 loop is CSVEGLAGGREETQYF. The covered CDR3 bases are TGCAGCGTTGAAGGCTTAGCGGGGGGGAGGGAAGAGACC. The full variable domain, in which reference TRBV29-1 and TRBJ2-5 provide the parts outside the CDR3, is SAVISQKPSRDICQRGTSLTIQCQVDSQVTMMFWYRQQPGQSLTLIATANQGSEATYESGFVIDKFPISRPNLTFSTLTVSNMSPEDSSIYLCSVEGLAGGREETQYFGPGTRLLVL.

Many counts were recorded for this clone. CDR3 DNA, as far as it was read: TGTGCCAGCAGCCCCGGGGTAGCGGCCTTAACAGATACG. Translation gives CASSPGVAALTDT. From start to end, the CDR3 is CASSPGVAALTDTQYF. The rearrangement joins TRBV6-2 or TRBV6-3 to TRBJ2-3; D possibly corresponds to TRBD2 (6 bases). From the germline J gene comes the end of the CDR3, since the read stops 3 residues before it. The V gene lost 6 bases and the J gene lost 3 bases, with 19 bases spanning the gap. Germline CDR1 MNHEY, CDR2 SVGEGT. This CDR3 has 16 residues.

This clone came up many times. The CDR3 end is not reached by the read, which stops 3 residues before it; the germline J gene fills it in. The gene calls are TRBV30 and TRBJ2-2; perhaps TRBD2 as D (6 bases). The CDR3 loop spans 16 amino acids. V shed 3 bases and J shed 0 bases, with 14 bases lying between them. Germline CDR1 and CDR2: GTSNPN and SVGIG (reference sequence). Partial CDR3 DNA: TGTGCCTGGAGAATAGGAGGGGCCCCGAACACCGGGGAG. As protein: CAWRIGGAPNTGE. The complete CDR3 sequence is CAWRIGGAPNTGELFF.

This clone was picked up many times. The read comes to an end 3 residues before the CDR3 does, leaving the germline J gene to fill in the end. The rearrangement links TRBV30 to TRBJ2-3, with a possible D match to TRBD2 (5 bases). Trimming removed 0 bases at V and 1 base at J, with 8 bases between. Germline V CDR1 and CDR2: GTSNPN, SVGIG (reference sequence). The length of the CDR3 is 14 residues. The CDR3 protein is CAWSVPGGTDTQYF. The DNA read from the CDR3 is TGTGCCTGGAGTGTACCCGGGGGCACAGATACG.

Ten or more counts support this clone. The read ends 3 residues before the CDR3 terminus; that terminus is restored from the germline J gene. J is TRBJ2-1 and V is TRBV30; 8 nucleotides agree with TRBD2. Looked up from germline, CDR1 is GTSNPN and CDR2 is SVGIG (reference sequence). J was trimmed by 5 bases and V by 4 bases; bases with no gene match: 10. The CDR3 is made up of 15 amino acids. The sequenced part of the CDR3 DNA is TGTGCCTGGACCCACAGAGGGACTAGGGACAATGAG. This sequence encodes CAWTHRGTRDNE. The CDR3 in full is CAWTHRGTRDNEQFF.

This clone was seen at least ten times. The read halts 3 residues ahead of the CDR3 end, with the missing end drawn from the germline J gene. The chain carries TRBV20-1 and TRBJ1-2, with 10 positions matching TRBD1. Germline CDR1 and CDR2: DFQATT and SNEGSKA (reference sequence). There are 15 residues in the CDR3. The covered CDR3 bases are TGCAGTGCTAGAGAAGGGGGACAGGGGCCCGGCGGC. This encodes CSAREGGQGPGG. The full CDR3 reads CSAREGGQGPGGYTF.

This clone was detected ten times or more. Read coverage stops 3 residues before the CDR3 terminus; the germline J gene supplies the remainder. This chain links TRBV7-9 with TRBJ2-1; D is perhaps TRBD1 (6 bases). Germline CDR1 is SEHNR and CDR2 is FQNEAQ (reference sequence). V was trimmed by 3 bases and J by 5 bases, leaving 11 bases between them. This CDR3 spans 14 amino acids. CDR3 DNA (partial): TGTGCCAGCAGCTTTATCGCAGGGGACAATGAG. It specifies CASSFIAGDNE. The complete CDR3 sequence is CASSFIAGDNEQFF.

This clone was observed at least ten times. With the read ending 3 residues before the CDR3 end, the germline J gene is used to fill in that end. The rearrangement links TRBV5-4 to TRBJ2-3; 7 bases are a match to TRBD2. The CDR3 is 15 residues long. Germline V gives CDR1 SGHNT, CDR2 YYREEE (reference sequence). The V and J ends lost 4 bases and 0 bases, in that order; junction bases with no gene match: 5. CDR3 residues: CASSGTIPSTDTQYF. The DNA read from the CDR3 is TGTGCCAGCAGCGGGACTATCCCGAGCACAGATACG.

This clone was picked up many times. The CDR3 goes on 3 residues after the read ends, and that part is filled in from the germline J gene. The chain carries TRBV5-6 and TRBJ2-7; TRBD1 aligns across 10 bases. The CDR3 runs to 14 residues. Germline CDR1 is SGHDT and CDR2 is YYEEEE. V gave up 4 bases and J gave up 4 bases; unmatched junction bases: 5. The sequenced CDR3 bases are TGTGCCAGCAGCGTAGACAGGGGGCGGTACGAG. Translated, it gives CASSVDRGRYE. The complete CDR3 protein is CASSVDRGRYEQYF. The complete variable domain, with remaining parts taken from reference TRBV5-6 and TRBJ2-7, reads DAGVTQSPTHLIKTRGQQVTLRCSPKSGHDTVSWYQQALGQGPQFIFQYYEEEERQRGNFPDRFSGHQFPNYSSELNVNALLLGDSALYLCASSVDRGRYEQYFGPGTRLTVT.

In its sample, this clone was seen many times. The read comes to an end 3 residues before the CDR3 does, leaving the germline J gene to fill in the end. The chain is built from TRBV7-3 and TRBJ1-1; the D gene is possibly TRBD1 (5 bases). The V gene lost 2 bases and the J gene lost 1 base, with 5 bases spanning the gap. The V gene's germline CDR1 is SGHTA and CDR2 FQGTGA. The CDR3 sequence is 13 residues long. Partial CDR3 DNA: TGTGCCAGCAGCTTAGACAGGAACACTGAA. It codes for CASSLDRNTE. The whole CDR3 sequence reads CASSLDRNTEAFF.

This clone was seen at least ten times. This chain's CDR3 is CASSRSTGLAGGELFF. The sequenced part of the CDR3 DNA is TGTGCCAGCTCACGTAGTACGGGACTAGCTGGCGGGGAG. V and J are TRBV18 and TRBJ2-2; 9 nucleotides align to TRBD2. The read terminates 3 residues ahead of where the CDR3 ends, so the germline J gene completes it. There are 16 residues in the CDR3. Trimming took 4 bases from V and 7 from J; bases not matched to a gene: 10. Germline CDR1 reads KGHSH; CDR2 reads LQKENI.

Ten or more counts support this clone. The CDR3 sequence: CAWPSGGAQGYTF. The CDR3 DNA, read in part, is TGTGCCTGGCCCTCCGGGGGGGCGCAGGGC. This sequence joins TRBV30 and TRBJ1-2; TRBD1 might be the D (6 bases). Read sequence stops 3 residues before the CDR3 end, and the germline J gene provides the missing end. This CDR3 is 13 amino acids long. The germline V gene encodes CDR1 GTSNPN and CDR2 SVGIG (reference sequence).

By frequency in the sample, this clone is medium-sized (0.01 to 0.1%). With the read ending 3 residues before the CDR3 end, the germline J gene is used to fill in that end. V and J are TRBV29-1 and TRBJ1-1; 9 bases match TRBD1. Trimming took 1 base from V and 4 from J; bases not matched to a gene: 4. Looked up from germline, CDR1 is SQVTM and CDR2 is ANQGSEA. CDR3 size: 14 residues. The sequenced part of the CDR3 DNA is TGCAGCGTTGAAGGGAAGGACAGGGGCACTGAA. Protein: CSVEGKDRGTE. The CDR3 reads in full as CSVEGKDRGTEAFF.

This clone was recorded many times. The read ends 3 residues before the CDR3 terminus; that terminus is restored from the germline J gene. The chain carries TRBV6-1 and TRBJ1-4; 8 nucleotides match TRBD1. This CDR3 comprises 14 residues. V shed 4 bases, J shed 6 bases, and the junction held 4 bases outside the gene matches. Germline V CDR1 and CDR2: MNHNS, SASEGT. CDR3 DNA, as far as it was read: TGTGCCAGCAGTGGGCAGGGGGCGCATGAAAAA. Amino acids: CASSGQGAHEK. The CDR3 in full is CASSGQGAHEKLFF.

This clone showed up many times. Coverage ceases 3 residues before the CDR3 finishes, and the germline J gene fills in the end. The J gene is TRBJ1-2, the V gene TRBV20-1; 7 bases align to TRBD1. The junction had 10 bases not matched to a gene; V was cut back by 1 base and J by 5 bases. Germline CDR1 is DFQATT and CDR2 is SNEGSKA (reference sequence). This CDR3 has 15 amino acids. The CDR3 loop is CSARANLGQLYGYTF. CDR3 DNA, as far as it was read: TGCAGTGCTAGAGCCAATCTGGGACAGCTATATGGC.

The table lists this clone with many counts. Read data end 3 residues before the CDR3 end; the end is taken from the germline J gene. The chain is built from TRBV2 and TRBJ2-5; tentatively, D is TRBD1 (6 bases). CDR1 is SNHLY, CDR2 FYNNEI, per germline. The CDR3 extends over 14 amino acids. With 6 bases removed from V and 2 bases from J, the gap between germline ends came to 13 bases. The CDR3 sequence: CASSFSGTQETQYF. CDR3 bases read: TGTGCCAGCAGCTTCTCCGGGACACAAGAGACC. The whole variable domain, remainder taken from reference TRBV2 and TRBJ2-5, is EPEVTQTPSHQVTQMGQEVILRCVPISNHLYFYWYRQILGQKVEFLVSFYNNEISEKSEIFDDQFSVERPDGSNFTLKIRSTKLEDSAMYFCASSFSGTQETQYFGPGTRLLVL.